The next 3 T cell receptor beta chains were all read from a single sample in a study of T cells in Graves' hyperthyroidism and ophthalmopathy. The investigators amplified TCR beta CDR3 regions from RNA transcripts. A set of HTBI primers served as the primers for a first-round RT-PCR of the TCR CDR3. TCRdb reprocessed the multiplex PCR reads with MiXCR, giving one entry per CDR3 protein. The sample contains more than 250,000 distinct CDR3 sequences, 12% to 15% of which appear only once. The sample was blood. The receptor source for this set is a woman in her fifties or sixties with Graves' hyperthyroidism that later progressed to Graves' ophthalmopathy.

The chain employs TRBV28 and TRBJ1-5; D gene unclear. Trimming removed 1 base from V and 6 bases from J, with 4 bases in between. The CDR3 length is 12 residues. CDR1 MDHEN and CDR2 SYDVKM come from the germline V gene. Here the CDR3 reads CASSLYGQPQHF. The CDR3 DNA follows: TGTGCCAGCAGTTTATATGGTCAGCCCCAGCATTTT.

This clonotype was seen at least ten times. The rearrangement joins TRBV30 to TRBJ1-5; the D gene is possibly TRBD1 (5 bases). CDR3 size: 15 residues. Germline loops: CDR1 GTSNPN, CDR2 SVGIG (reference sequence). Trimming took off 5 bases at V and 1 base at J, with 15 bases between the two ends. The CDR3 coding sequence is TGTGCCTGGGGGGGACGGGGGATCAGCAATCAGCCCCAGCATTTT. This sequence encodes CAWGGRGISNQPQHF.

V and J are TRBV6-1 and TRBJ1-3; no reliable D call. The CDR3 has 16 amino acids. CDR1 is MNHNS and CDR2 is SASEGT in the germline V gene. The V end lost 6 bases, the J end lost 0 bases, and 15 bases lay between the germline ends. The CDR3 is CASSVSQTFSGNTIYF. CDR3 nucleotide sequence: TGTGCCAGCAGCGTCAGTCAAACCTTCTCTGGAAACACCATATATTTT.